A selection of T cell receptor beta chains follows, all from one sample in a study of CD4 T cells in relation to SARS-CoV-2 and coronaviruses. The assay was immunoSEQ multiplex PCR, and TCRdb's table has in-frame clones only and misses some. Here the sample spans 55,000 to 70,000 clones, over 85% being singletons. The sample consisted of naive CD4+ T cells from PBMCs. These TCRs come from a human donor in good health. Both conserved end residues are part of each CDR3. D genes are given only for firm matches. Part of the rows lack a size; the others show once, few, many or a class for expanded clones.

v_gene: TRBV28; j_gene: TRBJ1-5; d_gene: .; abundance: .; CDR3nt: TGTGCCAGCAGTTTAGTGGCTGGGGTTAGCAATCAGCCCCAGCATTTT; CDR3aa: CASSLVAGVSNQPQHF
v_gene: TRBV5-1; j_gene: TRBJ1-2; d_gene: .; abundance: .; CDR3nt: TGCGCCAGCAGCTTGGAGACCGGGACAAAGGGAACTTATGGCTACACCTTC; CDR3aa: CASSLETGTKGTYGYTF
v_gene: TRBV24-1; j_gene: TRBJ2-1; d_gene: TRBD2; abundance: .; CDR3nt: TGTGCCACCAGTGGCTCGGGGACTAGCGGGAGTTACAATGAGCAGTTCTTC; CDR3aa: CATSGSGTSGSYNEQFF
v_gene: TRBV19; j_gene: TRBJ2-2; d_gene: .; abundance: .; CDR3nt: TGTGCCAGTAGTATAAGCAGGGACACCGGGGAGCTGTTTTTT; CDR3aa: CASSISRDTGELFF
v_gene: TRBV28; j_gene: TRBJ2-3; d_gene: TRBD2; abundance: .; CDR3nt: TGTGCCAGCATCGAAAGCGGGGACGTTAAGGCGCAGTATTTT; CDR3aa: CASIESGDVKAQYF
v_gene: TRBV9; j_gene: TRBJ2-3; d_gene: .; abundance: .; CDR3nt: TGTGCCAGCAGCGTCGCAAATAGTCAAGATACGCAGTATTTT; CDR3aa: CASSVANSQDTQYF
v_gene: TRBV9; j_gene: TRBJ1-4; d_gene: .; abundance: .; CDR3nt: TGTGCCAGCAGCGTAGGTGGGGAGGGTGAAAAACTGTTTTTT; CDR3aa: CASSVGGEGEKLFF
v_gene: TRBV11-3; j_gene: TRBJ1-4; d_gene: TRBD1; abundance: .; CDR3nt: TGTGCCAGCAGCTGGAGGGACAGGTTGGGAACTAATGAAAAACTGTTTTTT; CDR3aa: CASSWRDRLGTNEKLFF
v_gene: TRBV5-1; j_gene: TRBJ2-7; d_gene: .; abundance: few; CDR3nt: TGCGCCAGCAGCAAGGTCGCGAACTACGAGCAGTACTTC; CDR3aa: CASSKVANYEQYF
v_gene: TRBV5-4; j_gene: TRBJ2-5; d_gene: .; abundance: .; CDR3nt: TGTGCCAGCAGCTTGCACCAACAAGAGACCCAGTACTTC; CDR3aa: CASSLHQQETQYF
v_gene: TRBV3-1/TRBV3-2; j_gene: TRBJ2-3; d_gene: .; abundance: .; CDR3nt: TGTGCCAGCAGCCGGACGGGAAACACAGATACGCAGTATTTT; CDR3aa: CASSRTGNTDTQYF
v_gene: TRBV6-5; j_gene: TRBJ1-3; d_gene: .; abundance: .; CDR3nt: TGTGCCAGCAGTTTCGCAGGGAGGACTGGAAACACCATATATTTT; CDR3aa: CASSFAGRTGNTIYF
v_gene: TRBV7-2; j_gene: TRBJ2-3; d_gene: .; abundance: .; CDR3nt: TGTGCCAGCAGCTTCTTAATCGGAGATACGCAGTATTTT; CDR3aa: CASSFLIGDTQYF
v_gene: TRBV10-2; j_gene: TRBJ2-3; d_gene: TRBD2; abundance: .; CDR3nt: TGCGCCAGCAGGCGACTAGCGGGTTTTAGCACAGATACGCAGTATTTT; CDR3aa: CASRRLAGFSTDTQYF
v_gene: TRBV28; j_gene: TRBJ2-7; d_gene: .; abundance: .; CDR3nt: TGTGCCAGCAGTTTATTGCAGGTCTACGAGCAGTACTTC; CDR3aa: CASSLLQVYEQYF